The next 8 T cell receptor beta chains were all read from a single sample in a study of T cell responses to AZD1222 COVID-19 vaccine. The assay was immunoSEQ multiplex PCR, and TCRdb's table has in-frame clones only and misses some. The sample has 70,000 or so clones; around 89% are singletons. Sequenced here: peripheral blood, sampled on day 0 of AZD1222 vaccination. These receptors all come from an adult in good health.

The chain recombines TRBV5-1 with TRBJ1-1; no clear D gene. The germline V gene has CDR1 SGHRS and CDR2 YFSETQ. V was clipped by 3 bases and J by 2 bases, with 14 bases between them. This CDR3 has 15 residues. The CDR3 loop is CASSSTGSGNTEAFF. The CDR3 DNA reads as TGCGCCAGCAGCTCCACCGGCTCCGGAAACACTGAAGCTTTCTTT.

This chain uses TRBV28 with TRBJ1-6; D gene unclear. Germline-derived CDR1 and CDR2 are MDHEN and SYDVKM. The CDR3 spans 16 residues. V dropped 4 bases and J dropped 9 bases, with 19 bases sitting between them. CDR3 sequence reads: CASSSPRLVVGSPLHF. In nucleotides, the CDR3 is TGTGCCAGCAGTTCCCCCAGACTGGTGGTGGGTTCACCCCTCCACTTT.

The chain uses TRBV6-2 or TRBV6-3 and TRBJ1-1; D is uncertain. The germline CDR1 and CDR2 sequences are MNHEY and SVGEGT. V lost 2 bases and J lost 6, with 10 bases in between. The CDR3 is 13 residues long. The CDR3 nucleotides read TGTGCCAGCAGTTACGGAAGAGGGCCTGAAGCTTTCTTT. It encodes CASSYGRGPEAFF.

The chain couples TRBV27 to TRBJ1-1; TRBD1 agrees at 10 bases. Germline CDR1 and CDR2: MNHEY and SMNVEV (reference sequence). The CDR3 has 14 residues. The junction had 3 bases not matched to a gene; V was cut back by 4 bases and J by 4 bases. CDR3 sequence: CASSYRTGGTEAFF. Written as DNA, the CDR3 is TGTGCCAGCAGTTATCGGACAGGGGGCACTGAAGCTTTCTTT.

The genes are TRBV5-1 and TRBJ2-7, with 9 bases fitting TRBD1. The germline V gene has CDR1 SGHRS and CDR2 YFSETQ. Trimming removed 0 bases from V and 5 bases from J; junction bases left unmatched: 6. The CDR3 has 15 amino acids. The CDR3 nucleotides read TGCGCCAGCAGCTTGGGGGACAGGGATGTCCACGAGCAGTACTTC. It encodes CASSLGDRDVHEQYF.

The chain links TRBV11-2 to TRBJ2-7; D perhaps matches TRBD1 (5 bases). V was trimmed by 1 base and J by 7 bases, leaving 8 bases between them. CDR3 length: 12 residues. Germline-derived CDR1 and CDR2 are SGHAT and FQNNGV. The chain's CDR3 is CASSLGGGEQYF. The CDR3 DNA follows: TGTGCCAGCAGCTTAGGGGGCGGTGAGCAGTACTTC.

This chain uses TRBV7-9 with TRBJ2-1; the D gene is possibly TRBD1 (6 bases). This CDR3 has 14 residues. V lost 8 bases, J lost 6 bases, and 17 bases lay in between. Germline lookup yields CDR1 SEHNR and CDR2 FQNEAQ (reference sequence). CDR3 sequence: CASSDPQGFNEQFF. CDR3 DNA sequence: TGTGCCAGCTCCGACCCTCAGGGGTTCAATGAGCAGTTCTTC.

The DNA of the CDR3 is TGTGCCAGCAGCCAAAGACAGCCTAGCACAGATACGCAGTATTTT. Its protein is CASSQRQPSTDTQYF. This chain links TRBV14 with TRBJ2-3, with D tentatively TRBD1 (5 bases). From germline, CDR1 is SGHDN and CDR2 FVKESK. Trimming cost V 2 bases and J 0 bases, with 9 bases left between them. The CDR3 runs to 15 residues.